These 32 T cell receptor beta chains came from one sample sequenced in a study of shared clonotypes between healthy human individuals. Clones were sequenced by immunoSEQ multiplex PCR, and TCRdb holds only the in-frame ones, with some missing. The data contain 2 million to 2.5 million clones, approximately 93% of them seen just once; the ten biggest clones take up under 0.45%. Sequenced material: naive CD4+ T cells from PBMCs. Sample subset: CD45RA+ positively selected. These TCRs come from a man aged 18 to 30 in good health. Some clones in this sample may be carry-over from other donors' samples.

This CDR3 reads CATSTTGSTDTQYF. The CDR3 DNA reads as TGTGCCACCAGTACGACAGGGAGCACAGATACGCAGTATTTT. The chain links TRBV15 to TRBJ2-3; 7 positions match TRBD1. V lost 6 bases to trimming and J lost 0 bases; unmatched junction nucleotides: 3. This CDR3 region has 14 residues. Germline CDR1 reads LNHNV; CDR2 reads YYDKDF (reference sequence). Full variable domain (remainder filled in from reference TRBV15 and TRBJ2-3): DAMVIQNPRYQVTQFGKPVTLSCSQTLNHNVMYWYQQKSSQAPKLLFHYYDKDFNNEADTPDNFQSRRPNTSFCFLDIRSPGLGDTAMYLCATSTTGSTDTQYFGPGTRLTVL.

The V and J genes are TRBV10-2 and TRBJ2-1; 7 bases map to TRBD1. CDR1 is WSHSY, CDR2 SAAADI, per germline. V was pared by 4 bases and J by 4 bases, with 4 bases of the junction left unmatched. This CDR3 region has 14 residues. The CDR3 protein is CASSARGQYNEQFF. The CDR3, as DNA: TGCGCCAGCAGTGCCCGGGGACAGTACAATGAGCAGTTCTTC.

For this clone: The sample contains more than one DNA sequence encoding this CDR3. CDR3 bases: TGTGCCAGCAGCGTAGGGACAGGTTCCTCCTACGAGCAGTACTTC. Translation gives CASSVGTGSSYEQYF. The chain couples TRBV9 to TRBJ2-7, with 7 positions matching TRBD1. CDR3 size: 15 residues. Germline values: CDR1 SGDLS, CDR2 YYNGEE. V shed 0 bases, J shed 0 bases, and the junction held 3 bases outside the gene matches.

The rearrangement links TRBV6-6 to TRBJ2-1; possibly TRBD1 for D (5 bases). The V end lost 9 bases, the J end lost 8 bases, and 11 bases lay between the germline ends. This CDR3 is 11 amino acids long. Germline lookup yields CDR1 MNHNY and CDR2 SVGAGI (reference sequence). The CDR3 reads CASAGFDEQFF. DNA for the CDR3: TGTGCCAGTGCAGGGTTCGATGAGCAGTTCTTC.

The CDR3 DNA reads TGTGCCAGCAGTCGGGACAGGGTCGGTAATCAGCCCCAGCATTTT. The encoded protein is CASSRDRVGNQPQHF. The chain combines TRBV28 with TRBJ1-5, with TRBD1 matching 9 bases. CDR3 size: 15 residues. J lost 4 bases, V lost 5 bases, and 6 bases had no gene match. Germline V gene data show CDR1 as MDHEN and CDR2 as SYDVKM.

The chain is built from TRBV9 and TRBJ1-1; D not resolved. The CDR3 runs to 14 residues. In germline, CDR1 is SGDLS, CDR2 YYNGEE. Trimming left V 3 bases short and J 3 bases short, with 12 bases between. CDR3 DNA sequence: TGTGCCAGCAGCGGAGGTGGAGGTCACACTGAAGCTTTCTTT. Protein product: CASSGGGGHTEAFF.

The J gene is TRBJ2-5, the V gene TRBV7-9, with 7 bases lining up with TRBD1. V shed 1 base and J 1 base; nucleotides not matched to a gene: 6. Germline CDR1 reads SEHNR; CDR2 reads FQNEAQ (reference sequence). CDR3 length: 16 residues. The CDR3 region is CASSLDWAGGQETQYF. The CDR3 nucleotides are TGTGCCAGCAGCTTAGACTGGGCAGGGGGCCAAGAGACCCAGTACTTC. Complete variable domain (other parts from reference TRBV7-9 and TRBJ2-5): DTGVSQNPRHKITKRGQNVTFRCDPISEHNRLYWYRQTLGQGPEFLTYFQNEAQLEKSRLLSDRFSAERPKGSFSTLEIQRTEQGDSAMYLCASSLDWAGGQETQYFGPGTRLLVL.

The V call is TRBV10-3, the J call TRBJ2-5; 15 positions match TRBD2. Looked up from germline, CDR1 is ENHRY and CDR2 is SYGVKD. This CDR3 is built from 18 residues. Losses at the gene ends were 6 bases for V and 2 bases for J; bases not matched to a gene: 10. The CDR3: CAISRGLAGGRRQETQYF. As DNA, the CDR3 is TGTGCCATCAGCCGCGGACTAGCGGGAGGGCGACGACAAGAGACCCAGTACTTC.

V is TRBV14 and J is TRBJ2-1, with D possibly TRBD1 on 6 matching bases. This CDR3 spans 15 amino acids. The V end lost 0 bases, the J end lost 4 bases, and 10 bases lay between the germline ends. Germline CDR1 and CDR2: SGHDN and FVKESK. The CDR3 loop is CASSQERTAYNEQFF. The CDR3 DNA reads TGTGCCAGCAGCCAAGAAAGGACAGCATACAATGAGCAGTTCTTC.

The CDR3 region is CASSPERGTDTQYF. CDR3 in DNA: TGCGCCAGCAGCCCCGAGCGGGGCACAGATACGCAGTATTTT. The V and J genes are TRBV5-1 and TRBJ2-3; a weak D match, TRBD2 (6 bases). The V and J ends lost 4 bases and 1 base respectively, with 10 bases between them. Germline V lookup: CDR1 SGHRS, CDR2 YFSETQ. The CDR3 runs to 14 residues. The variable domain in full, with the rest retrieved from reference TRBV5-1 and TRBJ2-3, is KAGVTQTPRYLIKTRGQQVTLSCSPISGHRSVSWYQQTPGQGLQFLFEYFSETQRNKGNFPGRFSGRQFSNSRSEMNVSTLELGDSALYLCASSPERGTDTQYFGPGTRLTVL.

DNA of the CDR3: TGTGCCAGCAGCGTAGCTTCAGGGTTTGGTAATGAGCAGTTCTTC. This encodes CASSVASGFGNEQFF. The chain employs TRBV9 and TRBJ2-1, with TRBD1 as a possible D gene (5 bases). The germline CDR1 and CDR2 sequences are SGDLS and YYNGEE. There are 15 residues in the CDR3. Trimming removed 0 bases at V and 7 bases at J, with 14 bases between. The complete variable domain, with remaining parts taken from reference TRBV9 and TRBJ2-1, reads DSGVTQTPKHLITATGQRVTLRCSPRSGDLSVYWYQQSLDQGLQFLIQYYNGEERAKGNILERFSAQQFPDLHSELNLSSLELGDSALYFCASSVASGFGNEQFFGPGTRLTVL.

This clone was detected only a few times. This rearrangement joins TRBV6-1 to TRBJ1-1; TRBD1 is a possible D gene (6 bases). Trimming shortened V by 7 bases and J by 6 bases, and 15 bases separated the two germline ends. The germline CDR1 and CDR2 sequences are MNHNS and SASEGT. This CDR3 region has 13 residues. The chain's CDR3 is CASIIQGIAEAFF. In DNA, the CDR3 is TGTGCCAGCATTATACAGGGTATCGCTGAAGCTTTCTTT.

V usage is TRBV5-4 and J usage is TRBJ2-7, with 7 positions matching TRBD2. This CDR3 spans 14 amino acids. The V gene's germline CDR1 is SGHNT and CDR2 YYREEE (reference sequence). Trimming at V came to 3 bases and at J to 2 bases, leaving 5 bases not matched to a gene. The CDR3 reads CASSSTSRPYEQYF. DNA of the CDR3: TGTGCCAGCAGCTCGACTAGCAGGCCCTACGAGCAGTACTTC.

For this clone: One junction end does not reproduce the germline sequence, and a read error may be involved. V usage is TRBV11-3 and J usage is TRBJ2-2; D remains unclear. Germline CDR1 reads SGHNT; CDR2 reads YENEEA. The CDR3 is 12 residues long. The CDR3 spells CASSLNPGELFF. CDR3 coding DNA: TGTGCCAGCAGCTTGAACCCCGGGGAGCTGTTTTTT.

The chain recombines TRBV11-1 with TRBJ2-7; 7 bases agree with TRBD1. The trim removed 5 bases at V and 0 bases at J, leaving 7 bases unmatched. This CDR3 has 15 residues. CDR1 is SGHAT, CDR2 FQDESV, per germline (reference sequence). The DNA of the CDR3 is TGTGCCAGCAGCCCGAGACAGGGAGACTCCTACGAGCAGTACTTC. Its translation: CASSPRQGDSYEQYF.

The CDR3 DNA reads as TGCGCCAGCAGCCGACTGACAGGGTCCTACGAGCAGTACTTC. Translation gives CASSRLTGSYEQYF. The V call is TRBV5-1, the J call TRBJ2-7; 7 nucleotides align to TRBD1. This CDR3 is 14 amino acids long. Trimming at V came to 4 bases and at J to 1 base, leaving 5 bases not matched to a gene. CDR1 SGHRS and CDR2 YFSETQ come from the germline V gene.

The V call is TRBV5-5, the J call TRBJ1-5; D is unclear. CDR3 length: 13 amino acids. In germline, CDR1 is SGHKS, CDR2 YYEKEE (reference sequence). V shed 0 bases and J shed 5 bases, with 6 bases lying between them. CDR3 DNA: TGTGCCAGCAGCTTGGACAAAGATCAGCCCCAGCATTTT. The encoded protein is CASSLDKDQPQHF. Using reference TRBV5-5 and TRBJ1-5 for the parts outside the CDR3, the full variable domain is DAGVTQSPTHLIKTRGQQVTLRCSPISGHKSVSWYQQVLGQGPQFIFQYYEKEERGRGNFPDRFSARQFPNYSSELNVNALLLGDSALYLCASSLDKDQPQHFGDGTRLSIL.

The chain couples TRBV2 to TRBJ1-5; D is unclear. Germline V gene lookup returns CDR1 SNHLY and CDR2 FYNNEI. There are 13 residues in the CDR3. Trimming took 7 bases from V and 4 from J, leaving 11 bases between them. This CDR3 reads CASTPQRNQPQHF. The CDR3 coding sequence is TGTGCCAGCACTCCCCAACGTAATCAGCCCCAGCATTTT.

The chain combines TRBV27 with TRBJ2-7; 8 nucleotides agree with TRBD1. The V and J ends lost 6 bases and 0 bases, in that order; junction bases with no gene match: 7. The germline gives CDR1 MNHEY, CDR2 SMNVEV (reference sequence). The CDR3 has 15 residues. CDR3 residues: CASSRRDRISYEQYF. CDR3 in DNA: TGTGCCAGCAGCCGCCGGGACAGGATCTCCTACGAGCAGTACTTC.

The chain couples TRBV7-9 to TRBJ1-2; a weak D match, TRBD1 (5 bases). Looked up from germline, CDR1 is SEHNR and CDR2 is FQNEAQ (reference sequence). Trimming pared 6 bases from V and 8 bases from J, leaving 16 bases between. The CDR3 has 13 amino acids. The CDR3 here is CASRYNRGEGYTF. The CDR3 DNA is TGTGCCAGCAGATATAATCGAGGGGAAGGCTACACCTTC.

The chain's CDR3 is CASTPRGNSYEQYF. The CDR3 nucleotides are TGCGCCAGCACCCCCCGCGGGAACTCCTACGAGCAGTACTTC. V gene TRBV5-1 combines with J gene TRBJ2-7; TRBD2 might be the D (6 bases). CDR3 length equals 14 residues. The germline V and J ends were trimmed by 6 bases and 0 bases, with 13 bases remaining between them. Looked up from germline, CDR1 is SGHRS and CDR2 is YFSETQ.

This clone is a singleton in its sample. The chain uses TRBV19 and TRBJ2-5; TRBD1 aligns across 9 bases. The CDR3 contains 14 residues. Germline trimming cut 9 bases from V and 5 bases from J; bases unmatched to any gene: 10. Germline V CDR1 and CDR2: LNHDA, SQIVND (reference sequence). DNA of the CDR3: TGTGCCAGCAGTCGGGACAGGGCTTGGGAGACCCAGTACTTC. Its protein product is CASSRDRAWETQYF. The full variable domain, in which reference TRBV19 and TRBJ2-5 provide the parts outside the CDR3, is DGGITQSPKYLFRKEGQNVTLSCEQNLNHDAMYWYRQDPGQGLRLIYYSQIVNDFQKGDIAEGYSVSREKKESFPLTVTSAQKNPTAFYLCASSRDRAWETQYFGPGTRLLVL.

The V and J genes are TRBV29-1 and TRBJ1-1, with D maybe TRBD1 (5 bases). This CDR3 is built from 14 residues. V was shortened by 5 bases and J by 9 bases, with 22 bases between the two germline ends. CDR1 and CDR2 (germline): SQVTM, ANQGSEA. The DNA for the CDR3 is TGCAGCGTTAAGACAAACCGGGGGTCTGCCCAAGCTTTCTTT. Translating gives CSVKTNRGSAQAFF.

V and J are TRBV19 and TRBJ2-5; D is possibly TRBD2 (5 bases). The length of the CDR3 is 14 residues. Germline V lookup: CDR1 LNHDA, CDR2 SQIVND (reference sequence). Trimming cost V 3 bases and J 3 bases, with 11 bases left between them. CDR3 sequence: CASSILGVKETQYF. The CDR3 bases are TGTGCCAGTAGTATTCTGGGAGTTAAAGAGACCCAGTACTTC.

Worth noting for this clone: Within the sample, other DNA sequences also encode this same CDR3. V and J are TRBV9 and TRBJ2-3; D may match TRBD1 or TRBD2 (5 bases each). The length of the CDR3 is 15 residues. CDR1 is SGDLS and CDR2 is YYNGEE in the germline V gene. Trimming took 0 bases from V and 3 from J, leaving 11 bases between them. For the CDR3, the DNA is TGTGCCAGCAGCGTAGCTGGGGGTCGTACAGATACGCAGTATTTT. Residues: CASSVAGGRTDTQYF.

V gene TRBV9 combines with J gene TRBJ2-2, with 8 bases matching TRBD1. The CDR3 sequence is 15 residues long. With V trimmed by 7 bases and J by 6 bases, 11 bases remained unmatched. Looked up from germline, CDR1 is SGDLS and CDR2 is YYNGEE. Here the CDR3 DNA reads TGTGCCAGCTCCTCAGGACAGGGTGGGTCCGGGGAGCTGTTTTTT. Translating gives CASSSGQGGSGELFF.

The chain employs TRBV18 and TRBJ1-5, with TRBD1 matching over 11 bases. The V gene end was trimmed by 6 bases and the J gene end by 7 bases; junction bases not matched to a gene: 5. Germline CDR1 reads KGHSH; CDR2 reads LQKENI. This CDR3 contains 14 residues. The chain's CDR3 is CASSRDRGEQPQHF. CDR3 DNA: TGTGCCAGCTCGCGGGACAGGGGGGAACAGCCCCAGCATTTT.

V is TRBV7-3 and J is TRBJ1-1; D call uncertain. V shed 4 bases and J shed 5 bases, with 11 bases lying between them. This CDR3 is 13 amino acids long. CDR1 SGHTA and CDR2 FQGTGA come from the germline V gene. This CDR3 reads CASSSGIMTEAFF. The CDR3 nucleotides are TGTGCCAGCAGCTCGGGTATTATGACTGAAGCTTTCTTT.

A word on this clone: Different DNA sequences within this sample yield the same CDR3. For the CDR3, the DNA is TGCGCCAGCAGCACCGGACCTCAAGAGACCCAGTACTTC. Translation gives CASSTGPQETQYF. The chain couples TRBV5-1 to TRBJ2-5; D not resolved. The CDR3 contains 13 residues. V was cut by 4 bases and J by 2 bases, with 9 bases left in between. The germline V gene encodes CDR1 SGHRS and CDR2 YFSETQ.

J is TRBJ1-5 and V is TRBV6-1; TRBD1 might be the D (6 bases). CDR1 and CDR2 from the germline V gene are MNHNS and SASEGT. V shed 4 bases and J shed 6 bases, with 16 bases lying between them. The CDR3 is 15 residues long. The CDR3 loop reads CASSGPGARGQPQHF. The CDR3 bases are TGTGCCAGCAGTGGCCCGGGGGCGCGGGGTCAGCCCCAGCATTTT.

This clone was picked up one time. The sample holds other DNA sequences that translate to the same CDR3. The rearrangement joins TRBV29-1 to TRBJ2-3, with D hard to call. The CDR3 runs 12 residues. Trimming cost V 6 bases and J 3 bases, with 10 bases left between them. Germline loops: CDR1 SQVTM, CDR2 ANQGSEA. The CDR3 region has the DNA TGCAGCGTAGACCTGGGGACAGATACGCAGTATTTT. Amino acid sequence: CSVDLGTDTQYF.

This clone occurred once. The chain carries TRBV7-3 and TRBJ2-4, with TRBD1 matching over 7 bases. Germline loops: CDR1 SGHTA, CDR2 FQGTGA. The CDR3 loop spans 16 amino acids. V dropped 3 bases and J dropped 9; count of bases not matched to a gene: 14. The CDR3 DNA is TGTGCCAGCAGCTTTAGATCGACAGGGTCTGAGGGCATTCAGTACTTC. Its translation is CASSFRSTGSEGIQYF.